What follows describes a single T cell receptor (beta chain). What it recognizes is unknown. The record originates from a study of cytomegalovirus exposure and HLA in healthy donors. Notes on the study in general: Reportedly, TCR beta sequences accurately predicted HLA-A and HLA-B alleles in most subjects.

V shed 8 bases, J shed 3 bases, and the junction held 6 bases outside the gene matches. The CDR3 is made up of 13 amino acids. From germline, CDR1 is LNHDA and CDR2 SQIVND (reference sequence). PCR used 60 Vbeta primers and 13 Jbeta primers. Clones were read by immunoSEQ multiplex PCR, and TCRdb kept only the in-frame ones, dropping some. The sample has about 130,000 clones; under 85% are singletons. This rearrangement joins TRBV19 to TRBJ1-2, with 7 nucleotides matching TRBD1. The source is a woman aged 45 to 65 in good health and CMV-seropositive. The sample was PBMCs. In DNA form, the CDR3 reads TGTGCCAGTTCGGCCCAGGGGGACTATGGCTACACCTTC. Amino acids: CASSAQGDYGYTF.